This T cell receptor beta chain was documented in a study of blood T cells in healthy people across ages. Next came a second PCR, run for roughly 6 to 11 cycles, which used a sample-barcoded 5' primer along with a J-beta primer mix. TCRdb reprocessed the 5' RACE reads via MiXCR and lists one record per CDR3 protein. In the table there are roughly 730,000 distinct CDR3 sequences, more than 55% of which are singletons. This CDR3 contains 15 residues. CDR1 is PRHDT and CDR2 is FYEKMQ in the germline V gene (reference sequence). Unmatched junction bases numbered 1, after V lost 3 bases and J lost 3 bases. This clonotype has just a few counts. Antigen unknown. Study observations and caveats: There was no known CMV status for donors, so expanded clonotype changes were possibly confounded.

The chain joins TRBV13 to TRBJ2-1, with 11 bases matching TRBD2. Material for sequencing was blood. The receptor was isolated from a man between 35 and 55 years old in good health. The CDR3 region has the DNA TGTGCCAGCAGCTTTAGCGGGGGGGGCTACAATGAGCAGTTCTTC. Protein: CASSFSGGGYNEQFF. Using reference TRBV13 and TRBJ2-1 for the parts outside the CDR3, the full variable domain is AAGVIQSPRHLIKEKRETATLKCYPIPRHDTVYWYQQGPGQDPQFLISFYEKMQSDKGSIPDRFSAQQFSDYHSELNMSSLELGDSALYFCASSFSGGGYNEQFFGPGTRLTVL.